These T cell receptor beta chains were read from a single sample in a study of T cell responses to AZD1222 COVID-19 vaccine. Clones were sequenced by immunoSEQ multiplex PCR, and TCRdb holds only the in-frame ones, with some missing. The table includes more than 80,000 clones, about 86% detected once. Here the sequenced sample was peripheral blood, taken on day 0 of MenACWY control vaccination. These receptors originate from an adult in good health. CDR3s include the opening cysteine and the closing phenylalanine or tryptophan. Fields, in order: D gene, V gene, J gene, clone size, CDR3 DNA, CDR3 protein. The D gene is left open where the match is weak. Clone size, where shown, is once, few, many, or a class for clones that have expanded.

TRBD1	TRBV28	TRBJ1-5	.	TGTGCCAGCAGTTTAGTTCGACAGGGGGCAGGACAGCCCCAGCATTTT	CASSLVRQGAGQPQHF
TRBD1	TRBV10-3	TRBJ2-2	.	TGTGCCATCAGTGAGGCACGACAGGGCTCGGGAATAACCGGGGAGCTGTTTTTT	CAISEARQGSGITGELFF
.	TRBV7-2	TRBJ2-2	.	TGTGCCAGCAGCTTCCAGGCCGGGGAGCTGTTTTTT	CASSFQAGELFF
TRBD1	TRBV6-5	TRBJ2-1	.	TGTGCCAGCAGTTACTCAACTGGGACAGGCTCAAATGAGCAGTTCTTC	CASSYSTGTGSNEQFF
.	TRBV6-5	TRBJ1-5	.	TGTGCCAGCGGGGTCCAGGCTTCCAATCAGCCCCAGCATTTT	CASGVQASNQPQHF
.	TRBV3-1/TRBV3-2	TRBJ1-1	.	TGTGCCAGCAGCCAAGAGGGGGGGCGGAACACTGAAGCTTTCTTT	CASSQEGGRNTEAFF
TRBD1	TRBV12-3/TRBV12-4	TRBJ1-2	.	TGTGCCAGCAGTTTAGCAGGGGGCAGTGGCTACACCTTC	CASSLAGGSGYTF
TRBD2	TRBV30	TRBJ2-3	.	TGTGCCTGGAGTCCCATAGCGGGGGGGCCAGATACGCAGTATTTT	CAWSPIAGGPDTQYF
.	TRBV11-1	TRBJ2-5	.	TGTGCCAGCAGCTTAGGAGGGGGTCGTGCCCAGTACTTC	CASSLGGGRAQYF
.	TRBV30	TRBJ1-2	.	TGTGCCTGGAGTTCAACAGCGGAGGGAGGCTACACCTTC	CAWSSTAEGGYTF
TRBD1	TRBV6-5	TRBJ1-1	.	TGTGCCAGCAGTTACTCGACCGGGACAGCTGAAGCTTTCTTT	CASSYSTGTAEAFF
.	TRBV6-2/TRBV6-3	TRBJ1-2	.	TGTGCCAGCAGTTACTCGAGCAGAGACAGTACTGGCTACACCTTC	CASSYSSRDSTGYTF
.	TRBV6-5	TRBJ2-2	.	TGTGCCAGCAGCCCCAGGGGAGACACCGGGGAGCTGTTTTTT	CASSPRGDTGELFF
.	TRBV19	TRBJ1-2	.	TGTGCCAGTAGTACTTCGGGAAATGGCCCCAGTGGTGGCTACACCTTC	CASSTSGNGPSGGYTF
TRBD1	TRBV6-1	TRBJ1-2	.	TGTGCCAGCAGTGAAAGCAGGGGGGACGGCTACACCTTC	CASSESRGDGYTF
TRBD1	TRBV4-1	TRBJ1-1	many	TGCGCCAGCAGCCAAAAGGTCGGCGGGACAGGGAGTGAAGCTTTCTTT	CASSQKVGGTGSEAFF
.	TRBV7-2	TRBJ1-4	.	TGTGCCAGCAGCTTAGAGGGGACAATGAATGAAAAACTGTTTTTT	CASSLEGTMNEKLFF
.	TRBV19	TRBJ1-1	.	TGTGCCAGTAGTATACGTCAGGTTAACGGGGACACTGAAGCTTTCTTT	CASSIRQVNGDTEAFF
TRBD1	TRBV6-1	TRBJ1-5	few	TGTGCCAGCAGTGAATTTTCCGACAGGGGGCTAAGCGGTGGTCAGCCCCAGCATTTT	CASSEFSDRGLSGGQPQHF
.	TRBV6-1	TRBJ1-2	.	TGTGCCAGCAGTGAATCGTCAGGGGTGGGTGGCTACACCTTC	CASSESSGVGGYTF
TRBD1	TRBV9	TRBJ1-1	.	TGTGCCAGCAGCGTAGGTGGGCCAGGGGGCACTGAAGCTTTCTTT	CASSVGGPGGTEAFF
.	TRBV5-1	TRBJ2-7	once	TGCGCCAGCAGCTCTGACGGCTACGAGCAGTACTTC	CASSSDGYEQYF
TRBD1	TRBV9	TRBJ2-1	.	TGTGCCAGCACCTTGGGACAGGACTCCTACAATGAGCAGTTCTTC	CASTLGQDSYNEQFF
.	TRBV11-2	TRBJ1-1	.	TGTGCCAGCAGCTATTCCACAGGTGGGGAGAACACTGAAGCTTTCTTT	CASSYSTGGENTEAFF
TRBD1	TRBV6-1	TRBJ1-5	.	TGTGCCAGCAGTGAGGTCAGGGGGGGTGGGCAGCCCCAGCATTTT	CASSEVRGGGQPQHF
TRBD2	TRBV5-5	TRBJ2-7	.	TGTGCCAGCAGCCAATCAAGCGGGGGTAGAACCTACGAGCAGTACTTC	CASSQSSGGRTYEQYF
.	TRBV20-1	TRBJ1-2	.	TGCAGTGCTAGTTCAGGGCTAAACTATGGCTACACCTTC	CSASSGLNYGYTF
.	TRBV19	TRBJ2-4	once	TGTGCCAGTAGTTCACTCGGCGGGCAGGGAGGCAAAAACATTCAGTACTTC	CASSSLGGQGGKNIQYF
.	TRBV3-1/TRBV3-2	TRBJ1-5	.	TGTGCCAGCAGCCAATCCCCCCCCCAGCCCCAGCATTTT	CASSQSPPQPQHF
.	TRBV9	TRBJ1-3	few	TGTGCCAGCAGCACACGGACAGTCCTCTCTGGAAACACCATATATTTT	CASSTRTVLSGNTIYF
TRBD2	TRBV11-2	TRBJ2-7	few	TGTGCCAGCAGCCTCACTCGGACTAGCTCCTACGAGCAGTACTTC	CASSLTRTSSYEQYF
.	TRBV29-1	TRBJ1-1	few	TGCAGCGTTCTGGAGAACACTGAAGCTTTCTTT	CSVLENTEAFF
.	TRBV7-3	TRBJ1-2	.	TGTGCCAGCAGCTCTTCGGGAGGGGCTGACTATGGCTACACCTTC	CASSSSGGADYGYTF
TRBD1	TRBV2	TRBJ1-5	once	TGTGCCAGCAGTCCGAACAGGGGAAATCAGCCCCAGCATTTT	CASSPNRGNQPQHF
TRBD1	TRBV7-9	TRBJ2-5	.	TGTGCCAGCAGCTGGTCAGGGACAGCCCAAGAGACCCAGTACTTC	CASSWSGTAQETQYF
.	TRBV5-1	TRBJ2-5	.	TGCGCCAGCAGAGCGCAAGAGACCCAGTACTTC	CASRAQETQYF
TRBD2	TRBV6-5	TRBJ2-5	.	TGTGCCAGCAGTCGGACTAGCGGGGGTCTTGAGACCCAGTACTTC	CASSRTSGGLETQYF
.	TRBV6-1	TRBJ1-5	.	TGTGCCAGCAGTGAAGCAGGGGGCAATCAGCCCCAGCATTTT	CASSEAGGNQPQHF
TRBD1	TRBV19	TRBJ1-1	few	TGTGCCAGTAGTTCCCGGGACAGGGGTTGGACTGAAGCTTTCTTT	CASSSRDRGWTEAFF
.	TRBV28	TRBJ1-1	.	TGTGCCAGCAGCAATAAGATCCCAGTGGGTATGAACACTGAAGCTTTCTTT	CASSNKIPVGMNTEAFF
.	TRBV18	TRBJ1-1	few	TGTGCCAGCTCACCACCCTCTCTCGGAGCTGAAGCTTTCTTT	CASSPPSLGAEAFF
.	TRBV3-1/TRBV3-2	TRBJ2-5	.	TGTGCCAGCAGCCCGGGGGGCCGGGGAGAGACCCAGTACTTC	CASSPGGRGETQYF
.	TRBV5-5	TRBJ1-6	.	TGTGCCAGCAGCTTGGAGGGGGGGGGCTCCTATAATTCACCCCTCCACTTT	CASSLEGGGSYNSPLHF
TRBD1	TRBV14	TRBJ2-2	.	TGTGCCAGCAGCCCGACGATAAAGTTGGGACAGGGGACCGGGGAGCTGTTTTTT	CASSPTIKLGQGTGELFF
TRBD2	TRBV6-5	TRBJ2-5	.	TGTGCCAGCAGTTACCCCACTAGCGGGGGGAAGGAGACCCAGTACTTC	CASSYPTSGGKETQYF
TRBD2	TRBV24-1	TRBJ2-3	.	TGTGCCACCAGTGACCCCAGCGGGGGGCGGGATACGCAGTATTTT	CATSDPSGGRDTQYF
TRBD2	TRBV18	TRBJ2-3	.	TGTGCCAGCTCACTTACCGGGACTAGCGGGGAACCGCAATCGGATACGCAGTATTTT	CASSLTGTSGEPQSDTQYF
.	TRBV18	TRBJ1-5	.	TGTGCCAGCTCACCTGGCGACGGGCCCCAGCATTTT	CASSPGDGPQHF
.	TRBV5-6	TRBJ2-2	.	TGTGCCAGCAGCTTGGTGGCGGTGAACACCGGGGAGCTGTTTTTT	CASSLVAVNTGELFF
TRBD2	TRBV11-2	TRBJ2-1	.	TGTGCCAGCAGCACAAAACTAGCGGTGAAGGGGGGCAATGAGCAGTTCTTC	CASSTKLAVKGGNEQFF
.	TRBV5-1	TRBJ2-3	.	TGCGCCAGCAGCTTCGGTGGCGGGGCCCGTACAGATACGCAGTATTTT	CASSFGGGARTDTQYF
TRBD1	TRBV5-1	TRBJ2-2	.	TGCGCCAGCAGCTCGGGACAGGAAAACACCGGGGAGCTGTTTTTT	CASSSGQENTGELFF
TRBD2	TRBV6-2/TRBV6-3	TRBJ2-7	medium-sized	TGTGCCAGCAGTGCCAGGACTAGCGGGCTTTACGAGCAGTACTTC	CASSARTSGLYEQYF
TRBD2	TRBV11-2	TRBJ2-1	few	TGTGCCAGCAGCTTAGGGCGGGGGGGACACAATGAGCAGTTCTTC	CASSLGRGGHNEQFF
.	TRBV28	TRBJ1-1	.	TGTGCCACCTTAGCAGGGAGAACTGAAGCTTTCTTT	CATLAGRTEAFF
TRBD1	TRBV5-6	TRBJ1-2	.	TGTGCCAGCAGCCGGGACAGGGCAAATGGCTACACCTTC	CASSRDRANGYTF
.	TRBV29-1	TRBJ2-1	.	TGCAGCGTTGACAGGGGAATCAGGCTCTACAATGAGCAGTTCTTC	CSVDRGIRLYNEQFF
TRBD1	TRBV15	TRBJ1-1	.	TGTGCCACCAGCAGAGGACAGGGAAACACTGAAGCTTTCTTT	CATSRGQGNTEAFF
.	TRBV19	TRBJ1-4	.	TGTGCCAGCCAAGGGACGGGAGATGAAAAACTGTTTTTT	CASQGTGDEKLFF
.	TRBV7-9	TRBJ1-2	.	TGTGCCAGCAGCTTCCTGGGAGTCGGCGGCTATGGCTACACCTTC	CASSFLGVGGYGYTF